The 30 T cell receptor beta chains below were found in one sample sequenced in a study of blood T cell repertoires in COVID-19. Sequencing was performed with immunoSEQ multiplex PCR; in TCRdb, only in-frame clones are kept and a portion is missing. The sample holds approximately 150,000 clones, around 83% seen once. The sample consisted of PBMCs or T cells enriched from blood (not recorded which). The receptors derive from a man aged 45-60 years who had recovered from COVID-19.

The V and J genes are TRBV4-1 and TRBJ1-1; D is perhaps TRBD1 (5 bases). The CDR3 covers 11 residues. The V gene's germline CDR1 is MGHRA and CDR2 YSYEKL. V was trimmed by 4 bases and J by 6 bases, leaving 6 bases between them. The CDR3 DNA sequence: TGCGCCAGCAGCCGCAGGGCTGAAGCTTTCTTT. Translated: CASSRRAEAFF.

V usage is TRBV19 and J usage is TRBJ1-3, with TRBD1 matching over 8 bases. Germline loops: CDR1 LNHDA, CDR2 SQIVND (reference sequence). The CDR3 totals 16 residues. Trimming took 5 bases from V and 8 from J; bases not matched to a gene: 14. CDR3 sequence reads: CASSLRQGPKEDTIYF. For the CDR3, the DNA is TGTGCCAGTAGTCTCCGACAGGGGCCGAAGGAGGACACCATATATTTT.

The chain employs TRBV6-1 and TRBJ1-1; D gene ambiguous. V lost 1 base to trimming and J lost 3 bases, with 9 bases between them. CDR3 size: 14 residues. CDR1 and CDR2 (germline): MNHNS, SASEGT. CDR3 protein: CASSEGRWYTEAFF. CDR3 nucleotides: TGTGCCAGCAGTGAAGGCAGGTGGTACACTGAAGCTTTCTTT.

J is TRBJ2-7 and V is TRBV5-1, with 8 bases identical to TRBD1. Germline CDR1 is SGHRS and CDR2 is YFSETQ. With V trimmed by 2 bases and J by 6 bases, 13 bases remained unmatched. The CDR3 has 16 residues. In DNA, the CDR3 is TGCGCCAGCAGCTTCGAGGTCGGGCAGGGGGCGGTCGAGCAGTACTTC. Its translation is CASSFEVGQGAVEQYF.

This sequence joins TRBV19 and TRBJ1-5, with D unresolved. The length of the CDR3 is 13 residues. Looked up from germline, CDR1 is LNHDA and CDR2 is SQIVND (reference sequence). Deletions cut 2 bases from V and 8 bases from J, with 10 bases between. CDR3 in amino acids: CASSIIVGKPQHF. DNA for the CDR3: TGTGCCAGTAGTATAATCGTTGGCAAGCCCCAGCATTTT.

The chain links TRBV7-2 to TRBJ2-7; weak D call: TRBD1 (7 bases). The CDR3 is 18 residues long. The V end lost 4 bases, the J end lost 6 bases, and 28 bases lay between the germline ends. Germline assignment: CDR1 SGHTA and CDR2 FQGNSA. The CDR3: CASSYRSGGGAFVGEQYF. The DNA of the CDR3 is TGTGCCAGCAGCTATCGTTCTGGAGGGGGCGCATTCGTTGGCGAGCAGTACTTC.

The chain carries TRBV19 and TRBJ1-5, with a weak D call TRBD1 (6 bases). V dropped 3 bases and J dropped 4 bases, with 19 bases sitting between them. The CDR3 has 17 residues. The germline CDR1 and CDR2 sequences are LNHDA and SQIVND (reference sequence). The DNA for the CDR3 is TGTGCCAGTAGTATCCCAACTACAGGGTTCGGTAATCAGCCCCAGCATTTT. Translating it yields CASSIPTTGFGNQPQHF.

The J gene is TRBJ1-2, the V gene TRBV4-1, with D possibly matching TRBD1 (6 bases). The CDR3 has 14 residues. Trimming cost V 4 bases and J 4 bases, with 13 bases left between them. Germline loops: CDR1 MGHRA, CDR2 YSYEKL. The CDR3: CASSPGQHVYGYTF. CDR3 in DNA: TGCGCCAGCAGCCCAGGACAGCACGTCTATGGCTACACCTTC.

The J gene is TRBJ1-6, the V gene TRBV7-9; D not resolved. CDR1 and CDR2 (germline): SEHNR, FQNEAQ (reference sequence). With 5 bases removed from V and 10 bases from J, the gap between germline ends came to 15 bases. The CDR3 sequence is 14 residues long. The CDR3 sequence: CASSPDFSPSPLHF. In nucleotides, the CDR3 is TGTGCCAGCAGCCCGGACTTCTCACCATCACCCCTCCACTTT.

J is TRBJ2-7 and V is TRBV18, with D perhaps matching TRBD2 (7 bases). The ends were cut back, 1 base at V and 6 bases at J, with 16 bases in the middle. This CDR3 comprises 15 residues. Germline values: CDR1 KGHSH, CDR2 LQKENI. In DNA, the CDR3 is TGTGCCAGCTCACCACTCTGGGGGGGCGAGGGCGAGCAGTACTTC. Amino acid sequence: CASSPLWGGEGEQYF.

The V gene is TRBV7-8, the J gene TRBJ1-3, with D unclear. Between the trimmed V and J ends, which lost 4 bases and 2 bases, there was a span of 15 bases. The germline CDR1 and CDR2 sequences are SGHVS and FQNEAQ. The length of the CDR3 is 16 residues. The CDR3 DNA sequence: TGTGCCAGCAGCTCCCAGCCCGCGGGAGCTGGAAACACCATATATTTT. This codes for CASSSQPAGAGNTIYF.

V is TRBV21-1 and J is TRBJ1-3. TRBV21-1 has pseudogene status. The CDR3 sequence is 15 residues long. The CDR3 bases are TGTGCCAGCACCGACTATCATATCTCTGGAAACACCATATATTTT. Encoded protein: CASTDYHISGNTIYF.

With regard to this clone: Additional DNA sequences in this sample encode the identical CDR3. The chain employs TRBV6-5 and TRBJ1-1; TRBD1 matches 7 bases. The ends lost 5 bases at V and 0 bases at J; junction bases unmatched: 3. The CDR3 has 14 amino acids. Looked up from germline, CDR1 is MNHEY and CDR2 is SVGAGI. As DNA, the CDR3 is TGTGCCAGCAGTCTACAGGGGCTGAACACTGAAGCTTTCTTT. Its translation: CASSLQGLNTEAFF.

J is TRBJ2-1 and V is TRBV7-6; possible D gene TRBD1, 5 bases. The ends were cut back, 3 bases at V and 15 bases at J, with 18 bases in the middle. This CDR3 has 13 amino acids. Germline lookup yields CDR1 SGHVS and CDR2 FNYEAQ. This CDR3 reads CASSFSDSPLPFF. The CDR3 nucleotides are TGTGCCAGCAGCTTTTCCGACAGCCCTTTGCCGTTCTTC.

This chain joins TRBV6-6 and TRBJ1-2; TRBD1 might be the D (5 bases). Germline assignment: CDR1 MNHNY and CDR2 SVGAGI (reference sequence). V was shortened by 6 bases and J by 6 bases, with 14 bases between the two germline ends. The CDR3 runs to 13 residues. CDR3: CASRRAAGDGYTF. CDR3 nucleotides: TGTGCCAGCAGACGGGCGGCGGGGGATGGCTACACCTTC.

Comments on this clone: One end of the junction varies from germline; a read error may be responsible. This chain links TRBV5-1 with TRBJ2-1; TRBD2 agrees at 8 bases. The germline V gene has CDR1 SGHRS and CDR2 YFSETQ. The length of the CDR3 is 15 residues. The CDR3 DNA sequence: TGCGCCCGCAGCTCCGGGGGGGCGGGGGACACTGAGCAGTTCTTC. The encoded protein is CARSSGGAGDTEQFF.

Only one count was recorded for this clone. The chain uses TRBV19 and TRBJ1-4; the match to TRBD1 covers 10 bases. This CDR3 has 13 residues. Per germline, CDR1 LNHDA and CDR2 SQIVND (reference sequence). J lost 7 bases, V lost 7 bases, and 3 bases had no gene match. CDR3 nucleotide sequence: TGTGCCAGTACCCGGGACAGGGGTGAAAAACTGTTTTTT. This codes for CASTRDRGEKLFF.

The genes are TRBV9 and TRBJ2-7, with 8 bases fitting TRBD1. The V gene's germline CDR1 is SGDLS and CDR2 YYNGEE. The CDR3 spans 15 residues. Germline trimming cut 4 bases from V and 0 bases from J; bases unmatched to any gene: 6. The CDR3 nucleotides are TGTGCCAGCAGCTCCCCCGGGACAGGCTCCTACGAGCAGTACTTC. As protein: CASSSPGTGSYEQYF.

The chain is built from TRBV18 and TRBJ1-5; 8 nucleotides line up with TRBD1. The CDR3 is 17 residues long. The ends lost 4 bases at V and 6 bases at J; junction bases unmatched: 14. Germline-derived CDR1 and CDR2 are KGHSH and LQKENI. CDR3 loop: CASSQLRTGSYGQPQHF. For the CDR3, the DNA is TGTGCCAGCTCACAACTTAGGACAGGGTCTTACGGTCAGCCCCAGCATTTT.

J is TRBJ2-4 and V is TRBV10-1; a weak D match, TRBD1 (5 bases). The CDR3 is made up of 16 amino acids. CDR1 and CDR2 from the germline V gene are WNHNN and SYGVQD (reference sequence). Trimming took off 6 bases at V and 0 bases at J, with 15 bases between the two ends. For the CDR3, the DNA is TGCGCCAGCAGCCTTGACCCAGGGTTAGCCAAAAACATTCAGTACTTC. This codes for CASSLDPGLAKNIQYF.

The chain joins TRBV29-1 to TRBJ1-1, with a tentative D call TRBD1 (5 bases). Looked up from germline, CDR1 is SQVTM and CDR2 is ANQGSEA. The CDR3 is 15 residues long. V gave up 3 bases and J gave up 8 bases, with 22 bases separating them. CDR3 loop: CSVDKRGTAGLEAFF. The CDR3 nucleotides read TGCAGCGTTGACAAGCGGGGGACGGCGGGGCTAGAAGCTTTCTTT. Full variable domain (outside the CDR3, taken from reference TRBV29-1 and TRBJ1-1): SAVISQKPSRDICQRGTSLTIQCQVDSQVTMMFWYRQQPGQSLTLIATANQGSEATYESGFVIDKFPISRPNLTFSTLTVSNMSPEDSSIYLCSVDKRGTAGLEAFFGQGTRLTVV.

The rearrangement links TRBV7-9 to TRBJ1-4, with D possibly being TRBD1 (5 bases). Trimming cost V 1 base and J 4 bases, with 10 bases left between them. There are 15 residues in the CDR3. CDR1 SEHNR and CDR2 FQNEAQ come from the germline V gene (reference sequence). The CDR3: CASSLGPQGNEKLFF. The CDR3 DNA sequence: TGTGCCAGCAGCTTAGGTCCCCAGGGTAATGAAAAACTGTTTTTT. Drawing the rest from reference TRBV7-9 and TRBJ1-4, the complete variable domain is DTGVSQNPRHKITKRGQNVTFRCDPISEHNRLYWYRQTLGQGPEFLTYFQNEAQLEKSRLLSDRFSAERPKGSFSTLEIQRTEQGDSAMYLCASSLGPQGNEKLFFGSGTQLSVL.

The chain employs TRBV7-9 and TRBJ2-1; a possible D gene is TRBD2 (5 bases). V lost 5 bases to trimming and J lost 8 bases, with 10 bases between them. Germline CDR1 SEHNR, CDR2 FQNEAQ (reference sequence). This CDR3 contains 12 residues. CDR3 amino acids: CASSTRGYEQFF. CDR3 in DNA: TGTGCCAGCAGCACCCGCGGGTATGAGCAGTTCTTC.

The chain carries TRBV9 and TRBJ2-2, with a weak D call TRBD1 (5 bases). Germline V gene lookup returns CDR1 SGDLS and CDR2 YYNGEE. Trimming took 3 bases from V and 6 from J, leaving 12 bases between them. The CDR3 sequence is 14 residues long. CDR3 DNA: TGTGCCAGCAGCGAAGGGGCAGTTCCCGGGGAGCTGTTTTTT. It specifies CASSEGAVPGELFF.

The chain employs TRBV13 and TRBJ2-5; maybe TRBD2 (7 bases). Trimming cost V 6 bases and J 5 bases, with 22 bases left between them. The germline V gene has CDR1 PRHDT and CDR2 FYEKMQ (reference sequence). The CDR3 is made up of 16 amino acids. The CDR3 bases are TGTGCCAGCAGTTCCCCCGTTAGGGGGGGCTTTGAGACCCAGTACTTC. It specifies CASSSPVRGGFETQYF. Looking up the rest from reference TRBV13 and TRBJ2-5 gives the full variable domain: AAGVIQSPRHLIKEKRETATLKCYPIPRHDTVYWYQQGPGQDPQFLISFYEKMQSDKGSIPDRFSAQQFSDYHSELNMSSLELGDSALYFCASSSPVRGGFETQYFGPGTRLLVL.

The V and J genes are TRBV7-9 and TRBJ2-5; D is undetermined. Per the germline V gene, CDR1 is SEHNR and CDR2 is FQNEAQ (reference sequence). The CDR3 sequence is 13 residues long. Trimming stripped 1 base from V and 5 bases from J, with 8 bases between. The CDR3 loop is CASSLELMETQYF. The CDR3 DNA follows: TGTGCCAGCAGCTTAGAGCTGATGGAGACCCAGTACTTC.

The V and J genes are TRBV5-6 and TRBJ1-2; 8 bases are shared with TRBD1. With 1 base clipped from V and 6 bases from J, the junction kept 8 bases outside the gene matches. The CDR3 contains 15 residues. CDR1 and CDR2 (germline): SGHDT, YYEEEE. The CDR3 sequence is CASSLYTGGRHGYTF. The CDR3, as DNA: TGTGCCAGCAGCTTGTATACAGGGGGTAGGCATGGCTACACCTTC.

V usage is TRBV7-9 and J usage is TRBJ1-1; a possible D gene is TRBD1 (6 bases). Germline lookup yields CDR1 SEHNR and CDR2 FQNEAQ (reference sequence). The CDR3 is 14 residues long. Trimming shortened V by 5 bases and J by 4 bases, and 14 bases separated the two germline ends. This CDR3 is CASSAITGFTEAFF. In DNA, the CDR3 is TGTGCCAGCAGCGCCATAACAGGGTTCACTGAAGCTTTCTTT.

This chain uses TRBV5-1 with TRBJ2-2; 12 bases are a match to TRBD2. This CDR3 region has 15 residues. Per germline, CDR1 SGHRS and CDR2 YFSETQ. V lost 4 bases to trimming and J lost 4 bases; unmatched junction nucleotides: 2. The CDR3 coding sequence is TGCGCCAGCAGCCCGACTAGCGGGGGCACCGGGGAGCTGTTTTTT. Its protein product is CASSPTSGGTGELFF.

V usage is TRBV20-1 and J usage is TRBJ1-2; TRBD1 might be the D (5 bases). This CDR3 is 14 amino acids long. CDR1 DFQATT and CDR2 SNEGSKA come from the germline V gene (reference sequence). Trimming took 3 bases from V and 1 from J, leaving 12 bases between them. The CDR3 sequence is CSASSGWDNYGYTF. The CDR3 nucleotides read TGCAGTGCTAGTTCAGGGTGGGATAACTATGGCTACACCTTC.